This TCR beta chain stems from a study of radiation and T cells in renal cell carcinoma. Study-wide results and limits: Top tumor clonotypes rose in blood 2 weeks post-radiation, then contracted.

Time point in this sample: blood 2 weeks post-SBRT. Treatment in this sample: 15 Gy SBRT to primary tumor, nephrectomy 4 weeks later. Measured with immunoSEQ multiplex PCR; TCRdb has only the in-frame clones, and not every one. The sample lists fewer than 150,000 clones; approximately 90% were seen once. The CDR3 totals 14 residues. Trimming removed 5 bases from V and 3 bases from J, with 12 bases in between. CDR1 is PRHDT, CDR2 FYEKMQ, per germline (reference sequence). As for this clone: What it recognizes is unknown.

Sequences were derived from blood, sampled from a patient whose treatment included radiotherapy and nephrectomy. V and J are TRBV13 and TRBJ2-3; D remains ambiguous. This clonotype was sampled from a woman in her 70s with renal cell carcinoma. The DNA for the CDR3 is TGTGCCAGCAGCCCCGATCCGGTAACAGATACGCAGTATTTT. Protein: CASSPDPVTDTQYF.